A single sample is the source of the 7 T cell receptor beta chains below, sequenced in a study of OX40 agonist ivuxolimab in advanced cancers. Sequenced by immunoSEQ multiplex PCR; TCRdb stores in-frame clones only, minus some. Here the sample spans about 70,000 clones, 85% to 90% being singletons. Source: CD4+ or CD8+ T cells sorted from blood, taken in a trial of the OX40 agonist ivuxolimab. The receptors originated from an adult with an advanced solid tumor such as melanoma, head and neck, liver or kidney cancer.

The chain couples TRBV4-1 to TRBJ2-1, with D possibly matching TRBD1 (6 bases). The CDR3 has 15 residues. Germline values: CDR1 MGHRA, CDR2 YSYEKL. Trimming left V 1 base short and J 4 bases short, with 11 bases between. The CDR3 spells CASSQGGQSYNEQFF. The CDR3 coding sequence is TGCGCCAGCAGCCAAGGTGGACAGAGTTACAATGAGCAGTTCTTC.

The CDR3 loop reads CASSSTGGDSGANVLTF. The CDR3 bases are TGTGCCAGCAGCTCCACTGGCGGTGACTCTGGGGCCAACGTCCTGACTTTC. The chain recombines TRBV11-2 with TRBJ2-6; no reliable D call. CDR3 length: 17 residues. The germline gives CDR1 SGHAT, CDR2 FQNNGV. Trimming left V 4 bases short and J 0 bases short, with 13 bases between.

The chain combines TRBV28 with TRBJ1-3, with 8 bases lining up with TRBD1. Germline V gene lookup returns CDR1 MDHEN and CDR2 SYDVKM. The CDR3 sequence is 12 residues long. J lost 4 bases, V lost 9 bases, and 2 bases had no gene match. The CDR3 nucleotides read TGTGCCAGTGGACAGGGCGGAAACACCATATATTTT. It encodes CASGQGGNTIYF.

The chain couples TRBV9 to TRBJ1-2; D is perhaps TRBD1 (5 bases). In germline, CDR1 is SGDLS, CDR2 YYNGEE. V was clipped by 2 bases and J by 3 bases, with 11 bases between them. This CDR3 region has 14 residues. DNA of the CDR3: TGTGCCAGCAGCGTGTCTTTGGGGGACTATGGCTACACCTTC. Protein product: CASSVSLGDYGYTF. The full variable domain, its missing parts supplied by reference TRBV9 and TRBJ1-2, is DSGVTQTPKHLITATGQRVTLRCSPRSGDLSVYWYQQSLDQGLQFLIQYYNGEERAKGNILERFSAQQFPDLHSELNLSSLELGDSALYFCASSVSLGDYGYTFGSGTRLTVV.

The gene calls are TRBV5-5 and TRBJ2-2; D is uncertain. The CDR3 loop spans 13 amino acids. CDR1 and CDR2 from the germline V gene are SGHKS and YYEKEE (reference sequence). Trimming shortened V by 0 bases and J by 6 bases, and 6 bases separated the two germline ends. CDR3 DNA sequence: TGTGCCAGCAGCTTGGGTGGGCCCGGGGAGCTGTTTTTT. This codes for CASSLGGPGELFF.

This chain joins TRBV9 and TRBJ2-4; 7 bases align to TRBD1. After removal of 4 bases from V and 5 bases from J, the junction contained 6 bases not matched to a gene. This CDR3 has 14 residues. From germline, CDR1 is SGDLS and CDR2 YYNGEE. The CDR3 reads CASSSDRAENIQYF. The CDR3 DNA follows: TGTGCCAGCAGCTCCGACAGGGCGGAAAACATTCAGTACTTC.

This rearrangement joins TRBV28 to TRBJ2-5, with D maybe TRBD2 (7 bases). The germline V gene has CDR1 MDHEN and CDR2 SYDVKM. V was cut by 2 bases and J by 5 bases, with 9 bases left in between. There are 13 residues in the CDR3. The DNA of the CDR3 is TGTGCCAGCAGTTTAGGGGGGGCTGAGACCCAGTACTTC. Its protein is CASSLGGAETQYF.